The entry below describes one T cell receptor (beta chain). Germline V lookup: CDR1 LNHDA, CDR2 SQIVND (reference sequence). The CDR3 spans 12 residues. This specimen comes from a study of monozygotic twins with inflammatory bowel disease. One entry per CDR3 protein, without DNA, is what TCRdb gives after re-calling the 5' RACE reads. Here the sample table reports nearly 450,000 distinct CDR3 sequences. Material: blood. The genes are TRBV19 and TRBJ2-1; the D call of TRBD2 rests on TCRdb alone, since no DNA is present to check it. This clonotype originated in a human donor with ulcerative colitis or Crohn's disease, or a healthy co-twin of an affected twin (not recorded which). CDR3 sequence: CASSPSDPQRFF.